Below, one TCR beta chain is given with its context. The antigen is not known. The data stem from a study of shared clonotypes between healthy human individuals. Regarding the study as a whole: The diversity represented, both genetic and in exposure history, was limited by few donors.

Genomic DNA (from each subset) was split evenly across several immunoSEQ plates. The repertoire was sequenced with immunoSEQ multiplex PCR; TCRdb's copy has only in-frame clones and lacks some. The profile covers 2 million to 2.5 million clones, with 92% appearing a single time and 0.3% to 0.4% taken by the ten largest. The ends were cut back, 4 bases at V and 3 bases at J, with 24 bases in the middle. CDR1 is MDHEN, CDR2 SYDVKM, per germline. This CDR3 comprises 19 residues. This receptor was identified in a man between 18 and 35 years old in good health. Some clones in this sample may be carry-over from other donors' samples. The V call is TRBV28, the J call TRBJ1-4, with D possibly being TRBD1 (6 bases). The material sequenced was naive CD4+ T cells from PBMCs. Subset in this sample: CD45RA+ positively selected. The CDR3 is CASSSPIGQLSRANEKLFF. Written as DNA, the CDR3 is TGTGCCAGCAGTTCTCCCATAGGACAGTTAAGCAGGGCTAATGAAAAACTGTTTTTT.